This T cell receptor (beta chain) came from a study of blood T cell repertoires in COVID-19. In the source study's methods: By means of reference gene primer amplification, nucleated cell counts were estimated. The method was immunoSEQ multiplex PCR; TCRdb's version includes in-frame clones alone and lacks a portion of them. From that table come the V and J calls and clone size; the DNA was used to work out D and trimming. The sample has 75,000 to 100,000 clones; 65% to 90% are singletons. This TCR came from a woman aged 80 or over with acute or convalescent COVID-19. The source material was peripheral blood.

CDR3 DNA sequence: TGTGCCAGCAGTGGGAGGGCAGGCGGGGAGTACGAGCAGTACTTC. Residues: CASSGRAGGEYEQYF. This chain uses TRBV2 with TRBJ2-7, with D maybe TRBD2 (6 bases). The CDR3 is 15 residues long. V was trimmed by 4 bases and J by 4 bases, leaving 17 bases between them. Looked up from germline, CDR1 is SNHLY and CDR2 is FYNNEI.